This T cell receptor (beta chain) was identified during a study of cytomegalovirus exposure and HLA in healthy donors. Overall study results and limits: The Asian-associated ancestry cluster reportedly had fewer N-insertions than the approximately 670-donor mean in a later analysis. The authors considered a cluster of highly shared sequence variants likely to be a sequencing artifact.

About this clone itself: The target antigen is unknown.

Primers: 60 Vbeta forward and 13 Jbeta reverse. Clones were sequenced by immunoSEQ multiplex PCR, and TCRdb holds only the in-frame ones, with some missing. This table has 150,000 to 200,000 clones, roughly four fifths appearing once. V lost 4 bases and J 1 base, leaving 17 bases between the germline ends. This CDR3 has 16 residues. CDR1 is LNHDA and CDR2 is SQIVND in the germline V gene (reference sequence). The sequence came from a woman in her thirties in good health and CMV-seronegative. The material sequenced was PBMCs. The V and J genes are TRBV19 and TRBJ2-7, with a possible D match to TRBD1 (6 bases). CDR3: CASSTPQGGKSYEQYF. In DNA form, the CDR3 reads TGTGCCAGTAGTACACCACAGGGTGGAAAGTCCTACGAGCAGTACTTC.